A few counts support the clone carrying this TCR beta chain. The antigen remains undetermined. V dropped 5 bases and J dropped 2; count of bases not matched to a gene: 5. The CDR3 totals 16 residues. Germline loops: CDR1 SGHTA, CDR2 FQGNSA. The data belong to a study of T cell repertoires in cytomegalovirus infection. Study-wide background: TCR beta signatures that were public indicated CMV infection and matching HLA type.

One entry per CDR3 protein, called by TCRdb with MiXCR from the reads. Of 340,000 or so distinct CDR3 sequences detected, 25% appear once; the ten largest clones hold 10% to 15%. Notes on the study in general: HLA-C-restricted CMV-specific TCR beta clonotypes were dominant in the ex vivo response.

This TCR came from a human donor in good health (CMV status not recorded). Some clones in this sample may be carry-over from other donors' samples. Sample: cultured PBMCs, taken from culture after CMV antigen stimulation. The chain couples TRBV7-2 to TRBJ2-3, with 12 bases matching TRBD2. The CDR3 loop reads CASSPRTSGVTDTQYF. The CDR3 DNA follows: TGTGCCAGCAGCCCCCGGACTAGCGGGGTCACAGATACGCAGTATTTT.